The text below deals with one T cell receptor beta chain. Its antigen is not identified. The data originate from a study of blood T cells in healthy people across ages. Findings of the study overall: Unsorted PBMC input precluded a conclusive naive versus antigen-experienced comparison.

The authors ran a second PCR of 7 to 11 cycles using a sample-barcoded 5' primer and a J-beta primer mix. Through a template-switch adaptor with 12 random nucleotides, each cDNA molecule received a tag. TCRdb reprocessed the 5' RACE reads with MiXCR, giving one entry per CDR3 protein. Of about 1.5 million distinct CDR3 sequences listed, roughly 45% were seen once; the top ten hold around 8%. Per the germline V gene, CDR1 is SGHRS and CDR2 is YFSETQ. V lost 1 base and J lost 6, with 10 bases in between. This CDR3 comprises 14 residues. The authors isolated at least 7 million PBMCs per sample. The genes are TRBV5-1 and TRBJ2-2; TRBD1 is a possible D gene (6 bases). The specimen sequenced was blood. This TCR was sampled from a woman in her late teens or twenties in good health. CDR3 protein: CASSLSGVSGELFF. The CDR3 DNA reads TGCGCCAGCAGCTTGTCAGGGGTCTCCGGGGAGCTGTTTTTT.